These 25 T cell receptor beta chains were sequenced from one sample in a study of blood T cell repertoires in COVID-19 (dated by TCRdb to 2018 to 2021). Libraries were built with the immunoSEQ multiplex PCR assay. This immuneACCESS table, as held by TCRdb, lists in-frame sequences with V and J called but not all clones. Of the missing ones, under half trace to an unresolved V gene in checked studies; the others have no known cause. This sample gives 200,000 to 300,000 clones in total; 70% to 85% of them show up just once. The ten largest clonotypes hold roughly a tenth of the sample. Sequenced sample: peripheral blood. The receptors shown here come from a woman of 80 years or more with acute or convalescent COVID-19.

The V and J genes are TRBV11-2 and TRBJ2-2, with D perhaps matching TRBD1 (5 bases). From germline, CDR1 is SGHAT and CDR2 FQNNGV. The CDR3 is 16 amino acids. V lost 1 base, J lost 8 bases, and 17 bases lay in between. The CDR3 loop is CASSLGVGALEGELFF. CDR3 nucleotide sequence: TGTGCCAGCAGCTTAGGCGTAGGGGCTCTAGAGGGGGAGCTGTTTTTT.

This clone was seen more than once but under ten times. Other DNA sequences from this sample encode an identical CDR3 as well. This rearrangement joins TRBV5-4 to TRBJ2-7; D is perhaps TRBD2 (5 bases). The V end was cut by 6 bases, the J end by 1 base, with 14 bases between. The germline V gene encodes CDR1 SGHNT and CDR2 YYREEE (reference sequence). The CDR3 extends over 14 amino acids. CDR3 sequence: CASTPSSGSYEQYF. DNA for the CDR3: TGTGCCAGCACCCCATCCTCGGGGTCCTACGAGCAGTACTTC.

The chain uses TRBV10-3 and TRBJ1-2, with 9 bases that match TRBD1. Trimming at V came to 2 bases and at J to 2 bases, leaving 3 bases not matched to a gene. Germline V gene data show CDR1 as ENHRY and CDR2 as SYGVKD. The CDR3 totals 15 residues. The CDR3 region has the DNA TGTGCCATCAGTGAGGACAGGGGGAGCAACTATGGCTACACCTTC. This gives the protein CAISEDRGSNYGYTF.

This clone was picked up a small number of times. This chain links TRBV18 with TRBJ2-3; weak D call: TRBD1 (6 bases). CDR1 and CDR2 from the germline V gene are KGHSH and LQKENI. The V and J ends lost 2 bases and 2 bases respectively, with 11 bases between them. This CDR3 is 15 amino acids long. This chain's CDR3 is CASSPNRQATDTQYF. As DNA, the CDR3 is TGTGCCAGCTCACCAAACCGACAGGCCACAGATACGCAGTATTTT.

The rearrangement links TRBV6-1 to TRBJ1-2; D is undetermined. Trimming removed 1 base from V and 2 bases from J, with 11 bases in between. Per germline, CDR1 MNHNS and CDR2 SASEGT. This CDR3 is 15 amino acids long. CDR3 DNA sequence: TGTGCCAGCAGTGAAGGGTTCAGAAAAAACTATGGCTACACCTTC. Protein sequence: CASSEGFRKNYGYTF.

The chain has TRBV14 and TRBJ2-1; 8 bases fit TRBD1. CDR3 length equals 13 residues. The V segment lost 0 bases and the J segment 12 bases; nucleotides outside the gene matches: 4. Germline-derived CDR1 and CDR2 are SGHDN and FVKESK. CDR3 residues: CASSQEGQGGQFF. The CDR3 coding sequence is TGTGCCAGCAGCCAAGAAGGACAGGGTGGGCAGTTCTTC.

The rearrangement uses TRBV5-1 and TRBJ1-4; the D is unclear. The CDR3 consists of 15 residues. CDR1 and CDR2 (germline): SGHRS, YFSETQ. The ends were cut back, 0 bases at V and 5 bases at J, with 11 bases in the middle. The CDR3, as DNA: TGCGCCAGCAGCTTGGGAAGGCGGGAGAATGAAAAACTGTTTTTT. Protein sequence: CASSLGRRENEKLFF.

The genes are TRBV28 and TRBJ1-5; possible D gene TRBD1, 6 bases. The germline V gene encodes CDR1 MDHEN and CDR2 SYDVKM. The V end lost 6 bases, the J end lost 0 bases, and 12 bases lay between the germline ends. The CDR3 extends over 15 amino acids. The CDR3 loop is CASRTQGHSNQPQHF. The DNA of the CDR3 is TGTGCCAGCAGGACACAGGGCCATAGCAATCAGCCCCAGCATTTT. Full variable domain (missing parts from reference TRBV28 and TRBJ1-5): DVKVTQSSRYLVKRTGEKVFLECVQDMDHENMFWYRQDPGLGLRLIYFSYDVKMKEKGDIPEGYSVSREKKERFSLILESASTNQTSMYLCASRTQGHSNQPQHFGDGTRLSIL.

CDR3 nucleotides: TGTGCCAGCAGTGCAGGGCAGAGGTTCTATGGCTACACCTTC. It yields the protein CASSAGQRFYGYTF. V is TRBV28 and J is TRBJ1-2; D may be TRBD1 (5 bases). CDR1 and CDR2 from the germline V gene are MDHEN and SYDVKM. The V and J ends lost 5 bases and 4 bases respectively, with 14 bases between them. The CDR3 runs to 14 residues.

The chain is built from TRBV5-8 and TRBJ1-5; D perhaps matches TRBD1 (6 bases). This CDR3 is built from 15 residues. CDR1 and CDR2 (germline): SGHTS, YDEGEE. V lost 4 bases to trimming and J lost 2 bases, with 13 bases between them. CDR3 DNA: TGTGCCAGCAGCGGAATACAGGGCCGCAATCAGCCCCAGCATTTT. It is translated as CASSGIQGRNQPQHF.

V is TRBV5-4 and J is TRBJ1-6; maybe TRBD1 (6 bases). V was shortened by 1 base and J by 5 bases, with 10 bases between the two germline ends. CDR1 and CDR2 from the germline V gene are SGHNT and YYREEE (reference sequence). The CDR3 covers 15 residues. The CDR3 loop reads CASSLRSGDNSPLHF. The CDR3 nucleotides read TGTGCCAGCAGCTTGAGGTCAGGGGATAATTCACCCCTCCACTTT.

The rearrangement uses TRBV12-3 or TRBV12-4 and TRBJ1-2, with D unclear. The CDR3 is made up of 12 amino acids. V dropped 6 bases and J dropped 6 bases, with 11 bases sitting between them. The CDR3 reads CASSPTRDGYTF. The CDR3 nucleotides read TGTGCCAGCAGCCCGACTAGGGATGGCTACACCTTC.

The J gene is TRBJ2-7, the V gene TRBV7-9; TRBD1 might be the D (6 bases). The CDR3 is 14 residues long. Trimming took off 5 bases at V and 2 bases at J, with 13 bases between the two ends. From germline, CDR1 is SEHNR and CDR2 FQNEAQ (reference sequence). CDR3 amino acids: CASSQGSPTYEQYF. In nucleotides, the CDR3 is TGTGCCAGCAGCCAGGGGAGTCCTACCTACGAGCAGTACTTC.

The chain employs TRBV2 and TRBJ1-3, with no clear D. This CDR3 is built from 15 residues. Trimming took 5 bases from V and 0 from J, leaving 11 bases between them. CDR1 SNHLY and CDR2 FYNNEI come from the germline V gene. The CDR3, as DNA: TGTGCCAGCAGTCCTGTGGCTTCCTCTGGAAACACCATATATTTT. It is translated as CASSPVASSGNTIYF.

The V gene is TRBV29-1, the J gene TRBJ1-2; 7 bases agree with TRBD1. V dropped 0 bases and J dropped 3; count of bases not matched to a gene: 7. This CDR3 is built from 15 residues. Germline loops: CDR1 SQVTM, CDR2 ANQGSEA. The CDR3, as DNA: TGCAGCGTTGAAGATCCCAAGACAGGGCACTATGGCTACACCTTC. Encoded protein: CSVEDPKTGHYGYTF.

CDR3 sequence reads: CASSRTGGTTNYGYTF. The DNA of the CDR3 is TGTGCCAGCAGCCGGACAGGGGGCACAACTAACTATGGCTACACCTTC. The J gene is TRBJ1-2, the V gene TRBV5-8; 11 bases agree with TRBD1. The CDR3 has 16 amino acids. J was trimmed by 0 bases and V by 4 bases; bases with no gene match: 5. Germline values: CDR1 SGHTS, CDR2 YDEGEE.

J is TRBJ2-2 and V is TRBV5-4, with TRBD1 identical over 8 bases. The V and J ends lost 4 bases and 4 bases, in that order; junction bases with no gene match: 6. Germline lookup yields CDR1 SGHNT and CDR2 YYREEE (reference sequence). This CDR3 is built from 15 residues. CDR3 sequence (DNA): TGTGCCAGCAGCCTCAGGGGGCGAGGCACCGGGGAGCTGTTTTTT. Translated: CASSLRGRGTGELFF.

The chain has TRBV28 and TRBJ1-3; D remains ambiguous. CDR1 MDHEN and CDR2 SYDVKM come from the germline V gene. The V end was cut by 6 bases, the J end by 3 bases, with 9 bases between. This CDR3 is 13 amino acids long. The CDR3 DNA is TGTGCCAGCAGCCCCCCAGGTGGAAACACCATATATTTT. It specifies CASSPPGGNTIYF.

The rearrangement links TRBV5-6 to TRBJ1-2; TRBD1 aligns across 11 bases. V lost 3 bases to trimming and J lost 2 bases; unmatched junction nucleotides: 3. Germline CDR1 is SGHDT and CDR2 is YYEEEE. The CDR3 has 15 amino acids. The CDR3: CASSSGTGGNYGYTF. The CDR3 region has the DNA TGTGCCAGCAGCTCCGGGACAGGGGGGAACTATGGCTACACCTTC.

The chain employs TRBV28 and TRBJ2-3; 8 bases are a match to TRBD2. The CDR3 contains 14 residues. The trim removed 4 bases at V and 4 bases at J, leaving 4 bases unmatched. Germline values: CDR1 MDHEN, CDR2 SYDVKM. The CDR3 spells CASSSSGRSDTQYF. The CDR3 nucleotides are TGTGCCAGCAGTTCTAGCGGGCGTTCAGATACGCAGTATTTT.

This clone appeared once. This chain links TRBV7-4 with TRBJ1-5; possibly TRBD1 for D (5 bases). CDR1 and CDR2 from the germline V gene are SGHVT and SQSDAQ. Trimming removed 3 bases at V and 0 bases at J, with 21 bases between. The CDR3 totals 19 residues. For the CDR3, the DNA is TGTGCCAGCAGCTTCTTCCACTCTAGGGACTTGGGTAGCAATCAGCCCCAGCATTTT. Protein sequence: CASSFFHSRDLGSNQPQHF.

V gene TRBV21-1 combines with J gene TRBJ1-1; the D call TRBD1 from the table was never checked on the DNA. TRBV21-1 is given as a pseudogene. This CDR3 has 17 amino acids. The CDR3 reads CASSKRGSPNMNTEAFF. In DNA form, the CDR3 reads TGTGCCAGCAGCAAAAGGGGTTCGCCGAATATGAACACTGAAGCTTTCTTT.

The chain carries TRBV29-1 and TRBJ2-5, with 11 positions matching TRBD1. Unmatched junction bases numbered 4, after V lost 5 bases and J lost 5 bases. Germline V gene data show CDR1 as SQVTM and CDR2 as ANQGSEA. The CDR3 length is 13 residues. The CDR3 spells CSVRTGGEETQYF. The CDR3 nucleotides are TGCAGCGTTAGGACAGGGGGCGAGGAGACCCAGTACTTC. Full variable domain (remainder filled in from reference TRBV29-1 and TRBJ2-5): SAVISQKPSRDICQRGTSLTIQCQVDSQVTMMFWYRQQPGQSLTLIATANQGSEATYESGFVIDKFPISRPNLTFSTLTVSNMSPEDSSIYLCSVRTGGEETQYFGPGTRLLVL.

At least ten counts were recorded for this clone. The chain has TRBV6-6 and TRBJ1-3; D unresolved. Germline V gene lookup returns CDR1 MNHNY and CDR2 SVGAGI (reference sequence). The CDR3 is 15 amino acids. Trimming removed 2 bases from V and 5 bases from J, with 13 bases in between. In DNA form, the CDR3 reads TGTGCCAGCAGTTACGGGGAGGGCGGGCGAAACACCATATATTTT. This gives the protein CASSYGEGGRNTIYF.

This clone was recorded a few times. The genes are TRBV9 and TRBJ2-2; D not resolved. Per the germline V gene, CDR1 is SGDLS and CDR2 is YYNGEE. The V gene lost 0 bases and the J gene lost 1 base, with 7 bases spanning the gap. The CDR3 contains 15 residues. CDR3 bases: TGTGCCAGCAGCGTAGAACTGCTGAACACCGGGGAGCTGTTTTTT. The encoded protein is CASSVELLNTGELFF.